This section outlines one TCR beta chain sequence together with its context. Its antigen is unknown. Libraries were prepared by immunoSEQ multiplex PCR; TCRdb keeps only in-frame clonotypes and omits some of them. Of fewer than 20,000 clones listed, 85% to 90% were seen once; the top ten hold 7.5% to 9%. The CDR3 covers 14 residues. CDR1 and CDR2 from the germline V gene are SGHRS and YFSETQ. V lost 3 bases and J 1 base, leaving 7 bases between the germline ends. The data stem from a study of T cell responses to AZD1222 COVID-19 vaccine. Overall study results and limits: It should be noted that donors were predominantly white British and more often female, and clonal diversity was possibly underestimated. Once two AZD1222 doses were given, Spike-specific TCR breadth and depth went up.

Doses given second, at about 4 or about 12 weeks, were pooled. The genes are TRBV5-1 and TRBJ2-2; D is undetermined. This sample comprised peripheral blood, obtained 28 days after the second AZD1222 dose. The receptor's source is an adult who received the AZD1222 COVID-19 vaccine. The CDR3 protein is CASSSDVNTGELFF. The CDR3 DNA reads TGCGCCAGCAGCTCGGATGTGAACACCGGGGAGCTGTTTTTT.